Each of the 10 T cell receptor beta chains below was sequenced from the same sample in a study of technical replicates of blood from a few donors. TCRdb's copy holds only in-frame clones and misses some; the assay was immunoSEQ multiplex PCR. The data show more than 90,000 clones, over 95% seen once. The specimen sequenced was T cells isolated from PBMCs. All receptors derive from a human donor in good health.

The chain recombines TRBV10-1 with TRBJ2-5, with D maybe TRBD2 (6 bases). With 3 bases removed from V and 2 bases from J, the gap between germline ends came to 10 bases. From germline, CDR1 is WNHNN and CDR2 SYGVQD (reference sequence). The CDR3 contains 14 residues. CDR3 protein: CASSEDGSQETQYF. CDR3 DNA: TGCGCCAGCAGTGAAGACGGGAGTCAAGAGACCCAGTACTTC.

This rearrangement joins TRBV4-1 to TRBJ1-1, with a weak D call TRBD1 (6 bases). The CDR3 runs 18 residues. CDR1 and CDR2 from the germline V gene are MGHRA and YSYEKL. V was shortened by 1 base and J by 8 bases, with 26 bases between the two germline ends. The CDR3 spells CASSQVEERKGGQLEAFF. CDR3 nucleotides: TGCGCCAGCAGCCAAGTCGAGGAGAGGAAGGGGGGGCAGCTAGAAGCTTTCTTT.

V gene TRBV15 combines with J gene TRBJ2-5, with D perhaps TRBD2 (6 bases). CDR1 LNHNV and CDR2 YYDKDF come from the germline V gene (reference sequence). V gave up 0 bases and J gave up 5 bases, with 13 bases separating them. The CDR3 sequence is 15 residues long. The CDR3 loop is CATSRDSGEWETQYF. The CDR3, as DNA: TGTGCCACCAGCAGAGATTCGGGAGAGTGGGAGACCCAGTACTTC.

The chain recombines TRBV7-9 with TRBJ2-7; 7 bases are a match to TRBD1. V shed 3 bases, J shed 2 bases, and the junction held 1 base outside the gene matches. CDR1 and CDR2 from the germline V gene are SEHNR and FQNEAQ (reference sequence). The CDR3 is 13 amino acids. CDR3 DNA sequence: TGTGCCAGCAGCTTTCAGGGGGCCTACGAGCAGTACTTC. Translation gives CASSFQGAYEQYF. The full variable domain, completed using reference TRBV7-9 and TRBJ2-7, is DTGVSQNPRHKITKRGQNVTFRCDPISEHNRLYWYRQTLGQGPEFLTYFQNEAQLEKSRLLSDRFSAERPKGSFSTLEIQRTEQGDSAMYLCASSFQGAYEQYFGPGTRLTVT.

This chain connects TRBV7-9 to TRBJ1-1, with D hard to call. V lost 6 bases to trimming and J lost 4 bases, with 12 bases between them. The CDR3 consists of 13 residues. From germline, CDR1 is SEHNR and CDR2 FQNEAQ (reference sequence). The CDR3 nucleotides read TGTGCCAGCAGTCCATATGGCGGCACTGAAGCTTTCTTT. Translation: CASSPYGGTEAFF.

The gene calls are TRBV4-2 and TRBJ1-2, with 10 bases fitting TRBD1. With V trimmed by 3 bases and J by 4 bases, 8 bases remained unmatched. Germline CDR1 and CDR2: LGHNA and YNFKEQ. The CDR3 is made up of 16 amino acids. CDR3 DNA sequence: TGTGCCAGCAGCCAGACTTTCGGGACAGGGGTCTATGGCTACACCTTC. It is translated as CASSQTFGTGVYGYTF.

The CDR3 coding sequence is TGTGCCAGCCTACAGGGGGCAGTGGAGACCCAGTACTTC. This sequence encodes CASLQGAVETQYF. The chain employs TRBV6-1 and TRBJ2-5, with 9 bases fitting TRBD1. V shed 8 bases, J shed 5 bases, and the junction held 6 bases outside the gene matches. This CDR3 is 13 amino acids long. Germline-derived CDR1 and CDR2 are MNHNS and SASEGT.

This chain links TRBV27 with TRBJ2-2; 7 bases line up with TRBD1. V lost 4 bases to trimming and J lost 3 bases; unmatched junction nucleotides: 11. The V gene's germline CDR1 is MNHEY and CDR2 SMNVEV (reference sequence). This CDR3 has 17 residues. Written as DNA, the CDR3 is TGTGCCAGCAGTTCCCCAGACAGGGTCATGGACACCGGGGAGCTGTTTTTT. Its protein is CASSSPDRVMDTGELFF.

This clone was seen a single time. The chain has TRBV5-1 and TRBJ2-7; perhaps TRBD1 as D (6 bases). The CDR3 totals 13 residues. Trimming stripped 3 bases from V and 4 bases from J, with 11 bases between. Looked up from germline, CDR1 is SGHRS and CDR2 is YFSETQ. The chain's CDR3 is CASSWQGIYEQYF. The DNA for the CDR3 is TGCGCCAGCAGCTGGCAGGGGATTTACGAGCAGTACTTC.

The chain is built from TRBV7-2 and TRBJ2-7; tentative D call: TRBD1 (6 bases). V gave up 1 base and J gave up 3 bases, with 13 bases separating them. The CDR3 loop spans 15 amino acids. Per germline, CDR1 SGHTA and CDR2 FQGNSA. The CDR3 DNA follows: TGTGCCAGCAGCTTAGGGCAGGGGCCATACTACGAGCAGTACTTC. Its translation is CASSLGQGPYYEQYF. Full variable domain (remainder filled in from reference TRBV7-2 and TRBJ2-7): GAGVSQSPSNKVTEKGKDVELRCDPISGHTALYWYRQSLGQGLEFLIYFQGNSAPDKSGLPSDRFSAERTGGSVSTLTIQRTQQEDSAVYLCASSLGQGPYYEQYFGPGTRLTVT.